The 14 T cell receptor beta chains below were found in one sample sequenced in a study of chemoradiotherapy in HPV16-positive cancers. Sequenced by immunoSEQ multiplex PCR; TCRdb stores in-frame clones only, minus some. This table holds tens of thousands of clones, 70% to 90% found once. The input for sequencing was blood, taken from a patient who underwent chemoradiotherapy. These receptors all stem from a human donor with HPV-associated anogenital cancer.

The rearrangement uses TRBV6-6 and TRBJ2-3; 12 bases fit TRBD2. The junction had 8 bases not matched to a gene; V was cut back by 6 bases and J by 4 bases. The CDR3 is 16 residues long. Germline CDR1 and CDR2: MNHNY and SVGAGI (reference sequence). The CDR3 sequence: CASSLLAGGLADTQYF. In DNA, the CDR3 is TGTGCCAGCAGCTTACTAGCGGGGGGCCTCGCAGATACGCAGTATTTT.

This clone occurred a few times. This rearrangement joins TRBV5-4 to TRBJ1-5; 7 bases fit TRBD1. The V gene end was trimmed by 7 bases and the J gene end by 3 bases; junction bases not matched to a gene: 4. Germline values: CDR1 SGHNT, CDR2 YYREEE (reference sequence). CDR3 length: 13 amino acids. The CDR3 DNA follows: TGTGCCAGCCTAGGACAGGACAATCAGCCCCAGCATTTT. As protein: CASLGQDNQPQHF.

This clone was counted a single time. The chain uses TRBV28 and TRBJ1-2, with D possibly being TRBD1 (5 bases). The CDR3 sequence is 14 residues long. CDR1 MDHEN and CDR2 SYDVKM come from the germline V gene. V shed 4 bases and J shed 5 bases, with 14 bases lying between them. The CDR3 bases are TGTGCCAGCAGTTCTACAGGTCGGGGGTATGGCTACACCTTC. Translation: CASSSTGRGYGYTF.

This clone was seen once. J is TRBJ2-5 and V is TRBV6-5; tentative D call: TRBD2 (6 bases). Trimming removed 2 bases from V and 5 bases from J, with 12 bases in between. CDR1 and CDR2 (germline): MNHEY, SVGAGI. The CDR3 consists of 14 residues. DNA for the CDR3: TGTGCCAGCAGTTACCCTCGACTAGATGAGACCCAGTACTTC. It is translated as CASSYPRLDETQYF.

The chain has TRBV19 and TRBJ1-1, with 8 bases aligning to TRBD1. The V and J ends lost 5 bases and 7 bases, in that order; junction bases with no gene match: 15. This CDR3 region has 16 residues. Germline V lookup: CDR1 LNHDA, CDR2 SQIVND (reference sequence). The CDR3 bases are TGTGCCAGTAGTGCCGGGACAGGCCTAAACACTGGTGAAGCTTTCTTT. Its protein is CASSAGTGLNTGEAFF.

The rearrangement uses TRBV7-9 and TRBJ1-1, with 8 bases fitting TRBD1. This CDR3 region has 13 residues. V shed 8 bases, J shed 6 bases, and the junction held 8 bases outside the gene matches. Germline V gives CDR1 SEHNR, CDR2 FQNEAQ (reference sequence). Here the CDR3 DNA reads TGTGCCAGCTGCGGGACAGGCTTGCCTGAAGCTTTCTTT. It encodes CASCGTGLPEAFF.

This clone was found once. The chain recombines TRBV19 with TRBJ2-1; 16 bases are a match to TRBD2. The CDR3 is 16 residues long. V trimming: 7 bases; J trimming: 10 bases; junction bases outside the gene matches: 10. Germline assignment: CDR1 LNHDA and CDR2 SQIVND (reference sequence). The CDR3 region is CASNPTGTSGGVEQFF. CDR3 sequence (DNA): TGTGCCAGTAACCCTACCGGGACTAGCGGGGGGGTGGAGCAGTTCTTC. Based on the CDR3 plus reference TRBV19 and TRBJ2-1, the full variable domain is DGGITQSPKYLFRKEGQNVTLSCEQNLNHDAMYWYRQDPGQGLRLIYYSQIVNDFQKGDIAEGYSVSREKKESFPLTVTSAQKNPTAFYLCASNPTGTSGGVEQFFGPGTRLTVL.

V gene TRBV10-3 combines with J gene TRBJ2-7, with 15 bases aligning to TRBD2. Germline loops: CDR1 ENHRY, CDR2 SYGVKD. J gave up 5 bases and V 5 bases, and 7 bases lay outside the gene matches. The CDR3 runs 16 residues. The CDR3 coding sequence is TGTGCCATCAGTAAACTTGGACTAGCGGGGGGGCACGAGCAGTACTTC. It codes for CAISKLGLAGGHEQYF.

The rearrangement uses TRBV20-1 and TRBJ1-4, with D tentatively TRBD1 (6 bases). V lost 5 bases, J lost 8 bases, and 6 bases lay in between. This CDR3 has 10 residues. In germline, CDR1 is DFQATT, CDR2 SNEGSKA (reference sequence). The CDR3 DNA sequence: TGCAGTGCTGACAGGGAAAAACTGTTTTTT. Protein: CSADREKLFF.

The chain employs TRBV10-3 and TRBJ1-6; 7 bases match TRBD1. The J segment lost 7 bases and the V segment lost 7 bases, leaving 10 bases of the junction unmatched. CDR1 and CDR2 from the germline V gene are ENHRY and SYGVKD. CDR3 size: 15 residues. CDR3 coding DNA: TGTGCCATCACCTCCGACAGGGATCAAAATTCACCCCTCCACTTT. It codes for CAITSDRDQNSPLHF.

The J gene is TRBJ2-7, the V gene TRBV7-2; tentative D call: TRBD2 (7 bases). Germline V lookup: CDR1 SGHTA, CDR2 FQGNSA. Trimming removed 5 bases from V and 5 bases from J, with 13 bases in between. This CDR3 spans 13 amino acids. CDR3 amino acids: CASSSGTLDEQYF. Here the CDR3 DNA reads TGTGCCAGCAGCAGCGGGACACTCGACGAGCAGTACTTC.

This clone occurred a few times. The chain links TRBV7-9 to TRBJ1-1, with 8 bases aligning to TRBD1. Germline values: CDR1 SEHNR, CDR2 FQNEAQ (reference sequence). The trim removed 5 bases at V and 7 bases at J, leaving 6 bases unmatched. This CDR3 comprises 13 residues. CDR3 sequence (DNA): TGTGCCAGCAGCATTGGACAGGGTGGTGAAGCTTTCTTT. Protein product: CASSIGQGGEAFF.

The chain employs TRBV7-6 and TRBJ2-3, with 8 bases matching TRBD2. With 10 bases clipped from V and 3 bases from J, the junction kept 12 bases outside the gene matches. In germline, CDR1 is SGHVS, CDR2 FNYEAQ. This CDR3 has 15 amino acids. This chain's CDR3 is CATRLGGALTDTQYF. The CDR3 coding sequence is TGTGCCACGCGGCTCGGGGGGGCTCTGACAGATACGCAGTATTTT.

In DNA form, the CDR3 reads TGTGCCAGCAGCTTAGGCACTAGCGGGGGGGTTGATGAGCAGTTCTTC. Translated: CASSLGTSGGVDEQFF. The chain employs TRBV7-2 and TRBJ2-1; 13 positions agree with TRBD2. The CDR3 runs to 16 residues. The J segment lost 8 bases and the V segment lost 1 base, leaving 5 bases of the junction unmatched. Germline values: CDR1 SGHTA, CDR2 FQGNSA.